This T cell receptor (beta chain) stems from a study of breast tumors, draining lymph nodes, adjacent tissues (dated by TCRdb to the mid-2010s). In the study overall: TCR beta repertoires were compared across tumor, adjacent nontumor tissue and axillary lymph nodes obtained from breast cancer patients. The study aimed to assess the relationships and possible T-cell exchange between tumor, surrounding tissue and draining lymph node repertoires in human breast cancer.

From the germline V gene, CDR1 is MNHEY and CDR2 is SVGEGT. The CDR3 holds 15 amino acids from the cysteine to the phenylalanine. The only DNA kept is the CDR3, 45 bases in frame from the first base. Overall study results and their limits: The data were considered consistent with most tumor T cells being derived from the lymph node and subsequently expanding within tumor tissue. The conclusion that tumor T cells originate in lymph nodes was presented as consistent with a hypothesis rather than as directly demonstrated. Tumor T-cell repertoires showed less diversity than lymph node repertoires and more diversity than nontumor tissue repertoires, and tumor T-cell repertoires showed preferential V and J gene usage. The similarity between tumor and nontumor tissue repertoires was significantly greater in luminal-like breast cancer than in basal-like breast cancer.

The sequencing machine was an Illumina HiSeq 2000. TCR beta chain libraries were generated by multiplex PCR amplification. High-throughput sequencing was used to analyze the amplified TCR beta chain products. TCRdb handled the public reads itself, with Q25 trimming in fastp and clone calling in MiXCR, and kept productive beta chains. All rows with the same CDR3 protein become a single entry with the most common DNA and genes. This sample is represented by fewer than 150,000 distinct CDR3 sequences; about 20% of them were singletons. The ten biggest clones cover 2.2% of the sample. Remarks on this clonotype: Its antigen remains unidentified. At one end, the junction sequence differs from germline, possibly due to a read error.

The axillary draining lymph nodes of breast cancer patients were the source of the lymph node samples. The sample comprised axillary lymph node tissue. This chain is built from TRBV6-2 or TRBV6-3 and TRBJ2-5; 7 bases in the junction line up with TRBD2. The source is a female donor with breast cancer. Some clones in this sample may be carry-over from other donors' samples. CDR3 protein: CACSYSQSGEETQYF. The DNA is TGTGCCTGCAGTTATTCTCAAAGCGGGGAAGAGACCCAGTACTTC.